Detailed here is one T cell receptor (beta chain). This entry is derived from a study of OX40 agonist ivuxolimab in advanced cancers. CDR1 ENHRY and CDR2 SYGVKD come from the germline V gene. This CDR3 contains 15 residues. The V end was cut by 5 bases, the J end by 7 bases, with 21 bases between. The method was immunoSEQ multiplex PCR; TCRdb's version includes in-frame clones alone and lacks a portion of them. The profile shows some 130,000 clones, just over 90% of them singletons. The V and J genes are TRBV10-3 and TRBJ2-7; D is possibly TRBD1 or TRBD2 (7 bases each). This sample comprised CD4+ or CD8+ T cells sorted from blood, obtained in a trial of the OX40 agonist ivuxolimab. The receptor's source is an adult with an advanced solid tumor such as melanoma, head and neck, liver or kidney cancer. CDR3 DNA sequence: TGTGCCATCAGTACAGGGGAGGGGAGTTTAAGAGAGCAGTACTTC. This gives the protein CAISTGEGSLREQYF.